This T cell receptor (beta chain) was captured by sequencing in a study of cytomegalovirus exposure and HLA in healthy donors. Overall study findings and caveats: Reports described diagnosis of cytomegalovirus status by the classifier as highly specific and sensitive.

On this clone: No antigen is known for it.

At collection, donors were nominally healthy, but unrecorded immune exposures were probable. 13 Jbeta primers and 60 Vbeta primers were used for the PCR. TCRdb keeps only in-frame clones here, not all; method: immunoSEQ multiplex PCR. The sample includes a few hundred thousand clones, about 74% of them seen just once. The sequencing sample was made of PBMCs. This clonotype originated in a woman in her 30s in good health and CMV-seronegative.

CDR3 sequence reads: CASSNPGGLNTEAFF. The CDR3, as DNA: TGTGCCAGCAGCAACCCAGGGGGATTGAACACTGAAGCTTTCTTT. This chain joins TRBV2 and TRBJ1-1; TRBD1 matches 7 bases. Germline V gene lookup returns CDR1 SNHLY and CDR2 FYNNEI. V lost 6 bases, J lost 0 bases, and 7 bases stayed unmatched. The CDR3 totals 15 residues.